One sample yielded the 19 T cell receptor beta chains listed below, sequenced in a study of blood T cell repertoires in COVID-19. This table comes from immunoSEQ multiplex PCR, and its TCRdb copy is limited to in-frame clones, with some not included. The data contain about 220,000 clones, approximately 80% of them singletons. Material for sequencing was peripheral blood. The receptors come from a woman aged 55-70 years who had recovered from COVID-19.

The chain joins TRBV30 to TRBJ2-1; D gene unclear. The germline V gene encodes CDR1 GTSNPN and CDR2 SVGIG (reference sequence). V was cut by 2 bases and J by 0 bases, with 14 bases left in between. The CDR3 spans 16 residues. The CDR3 loop is CAWSRWSSSSYNEQFF. In DNA, the CDR3 is TGTGCCTGGAGTCGGTGGAGTTCGAGCTCCTACAATGAGCAGTTCTTC. The full variable domain, completed using reference TRBV30 and TRBJ2-1, is SQTIHQWPATLVQPVGSPLSLECTVEGTSNPNLYWYRQAAGRGLQLLFYSVGIGQISSEVPQNLSASRPQDRQFILSSKKLLLSDSGFYLCAWSRWSSSSYNEQFFGPGTRLTVL.

The rearrangement links TRBV5-1 to TRBJ2-2, with 8 nucleotides matching TRBD2. The germline V gene has CDR1 SGHRS and CDR2 YFSETQ. Unmatched junction bases numbered 15, after V lost 3 bases and J lost 5 bases. This CDR3 spans 18 amino acids. The CDR3 nucleotides are TGCGCCAGCAGCTCGGGGGATAGCGGGGCCCTAAGTACCGGGGAGCTGTTTTTT. This gives the protein CASSSGDSGALSTGELFF.

The chain joins TRBV13 to TRBJ2-5; TRBD2 matches at 8 bases. Trimming at V came to 5 bases and at J to 4 bases, leaving 6 bases not matched to a gene. Germline V CDR1 and CDR2: PRHDT, FYEKMQ (reference sequence). This CDR3 comprises 14 residues. The CDR3 spells CASSTRGLVETQYF. For the CDR3, the DNA is TGTGCCAGCAGCACTAGGGGACTAGTAGAGACCCAGTACTTC.

This clone was seen just once. V is TRBV9 and J is TRBJ2-2, with a possible D match to TRBD2 (5 bases). Looked up from germline, CDR1 is SGDLS and CDR2 is YYNGEE. The CDR3 spans 16 residues. V was clipped by 3 bases and J by 6 bases, with 18 bases between them. The CDR3 nucleotides read TGTGCCAGCAGCGCCACCGCCAGACTGGACTCCGGGGAGCTGTTTTTT. Protein product: CASSATARLDSGELFF.

The chain joins TRBV25-1 to TRBJ1-2; 7 bases match TRBD1. The CDR3 extends over 17 amino acids. Looked up from germline, CDR1 is MGHDK and CDR2 is SYGVNS. The trim removed 2 bases at V and 3 bases at J, leaving 12 bases unmatched. CDR3 nucleotide sequence: TGTGCCAGCAGTGAAGGGGACAGATCCCGGAATGACTATGGCTACACCTTC. As protein: CASSEGDRSRNDYGYTF.

This chain connects TRBV9 to TRBJ2-1; 10 bases match TRBD2. The germline V gene has CDR1 SGDLS and CDR2 YYNGEE. V shed 0 bases, J shed 10 bases, and the junction held 7 bases outside the gene matches. This CDR3 has 15 residues. The CDR3 nucleotides read TGTGCCAGCAGCGTAGGGGCTAGCGGGGGACGGGAGCAGTTCTTC. Translating it yields CASSVGASGGREQFF.

The chain has TRBV7-8 and TRBJ1-5, with 9 bases lining up with TRBD1. CDR1 and CDR2 (germline): SGHVS, FQNEAQ. The CDR3 sequence is 18 residues long. The trim removed 1 base at V and 11 bases at J, leaving 18 bases unmatched. Here the CDR3 reads CASSLVGRRTGVWGAQHF. The CDR3 nucleotides are TGTGCCAGCAGCTTAGTTGGGAGGCGGACAGGGGTATGGGGGGCCCAGCATTTT.

The chain uses TRBV11-3 and TRBJ2-1; 11 bases fit TRBD1. The ends lost 2 bases at V and 7 bases at J; junction bases unmatched: 4. This CDR3 spans 15 amino acids. Looked up from germline, CDR1 is SGHNT and CDR2 is YENEEA. As DNA, the CDR3 is TGTGCCAGCAGCTTAAGGGACAGGGGGGGGAATGAGCAGTTCTTC. Translated: CASSLRDRGGNEQFF.

This chain uses TRBV5-1 with TRBJ2-1, with a weak D call TRBD2 (5 bases). Germline-derived CDR1 and CDR2 are SGHRS and YFSETQ. The V end lost 1 base, the J end lost 9 bases, and 17 bases lay between the germline ends. The CDR3 is made up of 15 amino acids. The CDR3, as DNA: TGCGCCAGCAGCTTGCTGTCCGGGGATGGGAGTGAGCAGTTCTTC. Encoded protein: CASSLLSGDGSEQFF.

On this clone itself: This may arise from a read error, as a much more abundant clone is one base away. The J gene is TRBJ1-2, the V gene TRBV5-4; D not resolved. Deletions cut 0 bases from V and 2 bases from J, with 5 bases between. This CDR3 region has 13 residues. Germline V gene sequence: CDR1 SGHNT, CDR2 YYREEE (reference sequence). The CDR3 loop is CASSLDRNYGYTF. The CDR3 DNA sequence: TGTGCCAGCAGCTTGGACAGAAACTATGGCTACACCTTC.

CDR3 sequence: CAISQQPNTEAFF. CDR3 DNA sequence: TGTGCCATATCACAACAGCCGAACACTGAAGCTTTCTTT. V usage is TRBV10-3 and J usage is TRBJ1-1; D call uncertain. Germline V gives CDR1 ENHRY, CDR2 SYGVKD. The length of the CDR3 is 13 residues. V was shortened by 9 bases and J by 1 base, with 12 bases between the two germline ends.

The chain combines TRBV19 with TRBJ1-5; the match to TRBD1 covers 8 bases. This CDR3 comprises 15 residues. Losses at the gene ends were 6 bases for V and 6 bases for J; bases not matched to a gene: 10. Germline assignment: CDR1 LNHDA and CDR2 SQIVND (reference sequence). The CDR3 DNA sequence: TGTGCCAGTAGGAACCCAGGGGGCTTGGGTCAGCCCCAGCATTTT. Translated: CASRNPGGLGQPQHF.

The rearrangement uses TRBV7-2 and TRBJ1-3; 7 bases match TRBD1. J was trimmed by 4 bases and V by 3 bases; bases with no gene match: 3. This CDR3 has 14 residues. Per germline, CDR1 SGHTA and CDR2 FQGNSA. CDR3 region: CASSLTGPGNTIYF. The CDR3 bases are TGTGCCAGCAGCTTGACAGGGCCCGGAAACACCATATATTTT. The full variable domain, completed using reference TRBV7-2 and TRBJ1-3, is GAGVSQSPSNKVTEKGKDVELRCDPISGHTALYWYRQSLGQGLEFLIYFQGNSAPDKSGLPSDRFSAERTGGSVSTLTIQRTQQEDSAVYLCASSLTGPGNTIYFGEGSWLTVV.

This clone was observed a single time. V gene TRBV5-1 combines with J gene TRBJ2-3, with 11 bases identical to TRBD2. V shed 2 bases, J shed 4 bases, and the junction held 9 bases outside the gene matches. Germline V gene sequence: CDR1 SGHRS, CDR2 YFSETQ. The CDR3 length is 17 residues. DNA of the CDR3: TGCGCCAGCAGCTTCTTCCTTAGCGGGGGGGACTCAGATACGCAGTATTTT. Translation: CASSFFLSGGDSDTQYF.

This clone was found many times. The chain joins TRBV7-9 to TRBJ2-3; TRBD1 matches 7 bases. Germline-derived CDR1 and CDR2 are SEHNR and FQNEAQ (reference sequence). The length of the CDR3 is 17 residues. V was pared by 0 bases and J by 3 bases, with 9 bases of the junction left unmatched. The CDR3 reads CASSLAGGRGITDTQYF. The CDR3 DNA reads TGTGCCAGCAGCTTAGCTGGGGGCAGGGGGATTACAGATACGCAGTATTTT. Full variable domain (missing parts from reference TRBV7-9 and TRBJ2-3): DTGVSQNPRHKITKRGQNVTFRCDPISEHNRLYWYRQTLGQGPEFLTYFQNEAQLEKSRLLSDRFSAERPKGSFSTLEIQRTEQGDSAMYLCASSLAGGRGITDTQYFGPGTRLTVL.

The chain employs TRBV5-1 and TRBJ2-2; 10 bases match TRBD1. The CDR3 consists of 15 residues. V shed 2 bases and J 4 bases; nucleotides not matched to a gene: 2. Looked up from germline, CDR1 is SGHRS and CDR2 is YFSETQ. CDR3: CASSLGTGATGELFF. The CDR3 nucleotides read TGCGCCAGCAGCTTAGGGACAGGGGCCACCGGGGAGCTGTTTTTT.

The chain has TRBV6-6 and TRBJ1-1; 10 nucleotides match TRBD1. The CDR3 extends over 15 amino acids. J was trimmed by 4 bases and V by 6 bases; bases with no gene match: 8. CDR1 MNHNY and CDR2 SVGAGI come from the germline V gene (reference sequence). The DNA for the CDR3 is TGTGCCAGCAGATCAGACAGGGGGCGGGTCACTGAAGCTTTCTTT. It is translated as CASRSDRGRVTEAFF.

This clone appeared a single time. This CDR3 is CASSYAGGAETQYF. The CDR3 region has the DNA TGTGCCAGCAGTTACGCAGGGGGAGCAGAGACCCAGTACTTC. This rearrangement joins TRBV6-5 to TRBJ2-5; 7 positions match TRBD1. V dropped 2 bases and J dropped 4; count of bases not matched to a gene: 4. This CDR3 has 14 residues. CDR1 and CDR2 from the germline V gene are MNHEY and SVGAGI.

With regard to this clone: Other DNA sequences in this sample translate to the same CDR3. The chain employs TRBV19 and TRBJ1-5, with D tentatively TRBD1 (5 bases). The germline gives CDR1 LNHDA, CDR2 SQIVND (reference sequence). The CDR3 covers 12 residues. With 8 bases removed from V and 5 bases from J, the gap between germline ends came to 10 bases. CDR3 in amino acids: CASRRGDQPQHF. In DNA, the CDR3 is TGTGCCAGTCGTCGGGGGGATCAGCCCCAGCATTTT.